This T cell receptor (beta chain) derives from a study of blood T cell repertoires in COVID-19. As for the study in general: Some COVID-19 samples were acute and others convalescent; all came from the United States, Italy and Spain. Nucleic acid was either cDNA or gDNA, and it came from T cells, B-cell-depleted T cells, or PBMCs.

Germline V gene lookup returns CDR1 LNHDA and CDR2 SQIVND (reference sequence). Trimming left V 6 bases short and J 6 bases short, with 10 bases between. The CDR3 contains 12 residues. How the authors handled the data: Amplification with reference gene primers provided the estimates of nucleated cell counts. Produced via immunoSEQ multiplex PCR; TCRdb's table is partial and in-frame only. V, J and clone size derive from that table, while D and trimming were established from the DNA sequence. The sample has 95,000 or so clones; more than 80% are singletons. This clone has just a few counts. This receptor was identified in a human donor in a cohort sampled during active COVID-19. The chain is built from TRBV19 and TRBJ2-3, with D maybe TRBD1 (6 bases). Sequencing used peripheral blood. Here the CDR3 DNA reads TGTGCCAGTAGGGCACAGGGCGATACGCAGTATTTT. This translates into CASRAQGDTQYF.